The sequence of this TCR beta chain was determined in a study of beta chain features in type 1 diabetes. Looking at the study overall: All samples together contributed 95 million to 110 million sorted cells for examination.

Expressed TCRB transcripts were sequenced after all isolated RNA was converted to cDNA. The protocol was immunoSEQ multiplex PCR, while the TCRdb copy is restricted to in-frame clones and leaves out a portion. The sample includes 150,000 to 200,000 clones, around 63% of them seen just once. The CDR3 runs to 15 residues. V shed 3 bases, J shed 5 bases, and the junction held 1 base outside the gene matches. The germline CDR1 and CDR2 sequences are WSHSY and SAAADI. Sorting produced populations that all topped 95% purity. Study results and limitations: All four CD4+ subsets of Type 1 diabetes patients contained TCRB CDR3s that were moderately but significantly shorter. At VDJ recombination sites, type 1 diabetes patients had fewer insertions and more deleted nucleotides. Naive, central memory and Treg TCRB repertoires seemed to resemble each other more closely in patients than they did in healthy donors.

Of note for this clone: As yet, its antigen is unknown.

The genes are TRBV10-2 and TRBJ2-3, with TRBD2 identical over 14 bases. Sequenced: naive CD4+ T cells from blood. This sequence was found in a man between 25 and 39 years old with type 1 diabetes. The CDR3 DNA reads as TGCGCCAGCAGTGAAGGGACTAGCGGGGGAGATACGCAGTATTTT. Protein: CASSEGTSGGDTQYF.